The T cell receptor (beta chain) described here comes from a study of T cells in localized non-small cell lung cancer. The CDR3 totals 16 residues. Germline V gives CDR1 SGHTA, CDR2 FQGNSA. V gave up 2 bases and J gave up 10 bases, with 18 bases separating them. Findings of the study overall: Exceeding tumor, uninvolved adjacent lung had the highest T cell clonality. Adjacent lung tissue had a median around 57 of the top 100 clones found in the tumor. Multi-region tumor sequencing was not done, so intratumor heterogeneity could not be excluded.

This clone appeared once. What it binds is unknown. Profiled with immunoSEQ multiplex PCR; TCRdb holds only in-frame clones, not every one. The sample carries 9,500 to 11,000 clones, approximately 85% recorded once. V is TRBV7-2 and J is TRBJ1-6; D perhaps matches TRBD1 (5 bases). The sequence was collected from a female donor over 55 with stage II lung adenocarcinoma. Here the sequenced sample was peripheral blood mononuclear cells, taken before any cancer treatment. CDR3 bases: TGTGCCAGCAGCTTAACCCCGGGGGGGAGCGGATCACCCCTCCACTTT. Its protein is CASSLTPGGSGSPLHF. Drawing the rest from reference TRBV7-2 and TRBJ1-6, the complete variable domain is GAGVSQSPSNKVTEKGKDVELRCDPISGHTALYWYRQSLGQGLEFLIYFQGNSAPDKSGLPSDRFSAERTGGSVSTLTIQRTQQEDSAVYLCASSLTPGGSGSPLHFGNGTRLTVT.